This TCR beta chain was retrieved from a study of cytomegalovirus exposure and HLA in healthy donors. General study points: Most sequenced TCRs were rare (though some public TCRs occurred in many donors).

Assay used: immunoSEQ multiplex PCR; TCRdb lists only in-frame clones, some missing. The sample has a few hundred thousand clones, roughly 84% seen once. This clone occurred a few times. Antigen specificity is unknown. The CDR3 is 14 amino acids. Trimming left V 1 base short and J 3 bases short, with 9 bases between. The germline V gene encodes CDR1 MDHEN and CDR2 SYDVKM. This receptor was identified in a man younger than 30 in good health and CMV-seropositive. The chain links TRBV28 to TRBJ1-1; no clear D. The sequenced sample consisted of PBMCs. CDR3 in amino acids: CASSLLDPDTEAFF. CDR3 nucleotide sequence: TGTGCCAGCAGTTTATTGGACCCAGACACTGAAGCTTTCTTT. Complete variable domain (other parts from reference TRBV28 and TRBJ1-1): DVKVTQSSRYLVKRTGEKVFLECVQDMDHENMFWYRQDPGLGLRLIYFSYDVKMKEKGDIPEGYSVSREKKERFSLILESASTNQTSMYLCASSLLDPDTEAFFGQGTRLTVV.